This T cell receptor (beta chain) was observed in a study of regulatory T cells in long-lasting Graves disease. Germline V gene data show CDR1 as DFQATT and CDR2 as SNEGSKA (reference sequence). CDR3 length: 12 residues. V was clipped by 2 bases and J by 2 bases, with 5 bases between them. Time point denoted: newly diagnosed GD, antithyroid drugs for less than 3 months. Isolated PBMC RNA provided the starting material for the TCR library. Collection of peripheral blood (about 8.1 milliliters) was done using EDTA tubes. This clonotype was seen more than once but under ten times. Arm-PCR of CDR3 regions and iRepertoire HTBI primers were the basis on which TCR beta libraries were built. From the multiplex PCR reads, TCRdb called clonotypes with MiXCR, one entry per CDR3 protein. Seen here are 560,000 or so distinct CDR3 sequences, roughly a sixth observed once, and the top ten hold around 11%. These same data were also listed under a study on T cells in Graves' hyperthyroidism and ophthalmopathy. That work adds: Recently diagnosed hyperthyroidism of less than 2 months' duration affected patients aged 18 to 65. HTBI primers were used for first-round RT-PCR of the TCR CDR3.

The material sequenced was peripheral blood mononuclear cells (PBMCs), taken at new diagnosis, from a patient treated with antithyroid drugs. The source is a man younger than 30 with Graves disease. The chain uses TRBV20-1 and TRBJ2-3; no firm D call. The CDR3 loop is CSARTNTDTQYF. DNA of the CDR3: TGCAGTGCTAGAACGAACACAGATACGCAGTATTTT.